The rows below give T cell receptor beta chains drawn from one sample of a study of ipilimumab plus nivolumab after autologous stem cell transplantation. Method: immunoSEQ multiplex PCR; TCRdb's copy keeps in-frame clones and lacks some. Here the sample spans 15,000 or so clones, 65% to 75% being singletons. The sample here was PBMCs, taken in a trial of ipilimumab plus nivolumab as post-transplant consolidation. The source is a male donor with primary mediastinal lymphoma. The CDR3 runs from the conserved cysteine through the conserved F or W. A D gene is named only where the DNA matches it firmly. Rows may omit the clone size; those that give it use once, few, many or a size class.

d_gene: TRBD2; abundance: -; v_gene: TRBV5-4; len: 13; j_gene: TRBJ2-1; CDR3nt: TGTGCCACTTCGACTAGCGGGAGGGATGAGCAGTTCTTC; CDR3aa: CATSTSGRDEQFF
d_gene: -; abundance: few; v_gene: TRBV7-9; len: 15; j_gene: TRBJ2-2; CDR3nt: TGTGCCAGCAGCTGGGGGCAGGGGACGACCGGGGAGCTGTTTTTT; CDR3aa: CASSWGQGTTGELFF
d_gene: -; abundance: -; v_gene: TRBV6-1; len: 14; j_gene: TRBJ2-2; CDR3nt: TGTGCCAGCAGTGAAATAAGGTTCACCGGGGAGCTGTTTTTT; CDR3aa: CASSEIRFTGELFF
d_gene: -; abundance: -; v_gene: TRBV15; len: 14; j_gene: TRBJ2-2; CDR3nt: TGTGCCACTAATTTAGGGGGTGTCACCGGGGAGCTGTTTTTT; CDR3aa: CATNLGGVTGELFF
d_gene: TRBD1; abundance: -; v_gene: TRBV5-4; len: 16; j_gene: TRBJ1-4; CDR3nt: TGTGCCAGCAGCTCCCAAAAGGACAGGGTCAGTGAAAAACTGTTTTTT; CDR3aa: CASSSQKDRVSEKLFF
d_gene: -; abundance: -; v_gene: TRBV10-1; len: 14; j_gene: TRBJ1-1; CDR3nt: TGCGCCAGCAGTGAGTCGCTTACAGCGACCGAAGCTTTCTTT; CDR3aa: CASSESLTATEAFF
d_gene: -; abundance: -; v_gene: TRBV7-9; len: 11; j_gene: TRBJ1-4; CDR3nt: TGTGCCAGCAGCTTAGAAGGAAAACTGTTTTTT; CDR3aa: CASSLEGKLFF
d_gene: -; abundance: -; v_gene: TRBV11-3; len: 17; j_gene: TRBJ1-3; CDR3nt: TGTGCCAGCAGCTCCAGATCCCAGGGGTACTCTGGAAACACCATATATTTT; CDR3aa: CASSSRSQGYSGNTIYF
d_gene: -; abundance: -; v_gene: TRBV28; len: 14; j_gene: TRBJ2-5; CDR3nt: TGTGCCAGCAGAGGTTATGATGGCCTAGAGACCCAGTACTTC; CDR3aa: CASRGYDGLETQYF
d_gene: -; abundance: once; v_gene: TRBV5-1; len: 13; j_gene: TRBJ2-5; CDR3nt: TGCGCCAGCAGCTTCAGGGACGGAGAGACCCAGTACTTC; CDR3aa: CASSFRDGETQYF
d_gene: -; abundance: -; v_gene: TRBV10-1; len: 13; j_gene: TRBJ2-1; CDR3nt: TGCGCCAGCAGCGGACAGCTATACAATGAGCAGTTCTTC; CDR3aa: CASSGQLYNEQFF
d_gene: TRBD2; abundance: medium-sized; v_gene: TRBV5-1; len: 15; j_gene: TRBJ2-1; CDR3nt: TGCGCCAGCAGCTGGACTAGCGGGAGTCCGGATGAGCAGTTCTTC; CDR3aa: CASSWTSGSPDEQFF
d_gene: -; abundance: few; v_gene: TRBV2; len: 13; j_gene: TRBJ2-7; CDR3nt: TGTGCTACCGGGGCCGCCTCGAGGGGGGAGCAGTACTTC; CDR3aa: CATGAASRGEQYF
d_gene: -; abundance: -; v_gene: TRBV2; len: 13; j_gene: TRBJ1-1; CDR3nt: TGTGCCAGCACGGTCGACGGGAACACTGAAGCTTTCTTT; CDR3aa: CASTVDGNTEAFF
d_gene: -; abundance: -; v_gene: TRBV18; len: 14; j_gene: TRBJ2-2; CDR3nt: TGTGCCAGCACGACGGACTATAACACCGGGGAGCTGTTTTTT; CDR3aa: CASTTDYNTGELFF
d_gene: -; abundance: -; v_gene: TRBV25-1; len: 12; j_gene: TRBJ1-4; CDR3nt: TGTGCCAGCAGTGAGGGCGGGCTAGGACTGTTTTTT; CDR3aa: CASSEGGLGLFF
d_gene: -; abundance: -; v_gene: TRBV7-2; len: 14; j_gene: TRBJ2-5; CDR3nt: TGTGCCAGCAGCTTAGCAGGGGGTGCAGAGACCCAGTACTTC; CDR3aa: CASSLAGGAETQYF
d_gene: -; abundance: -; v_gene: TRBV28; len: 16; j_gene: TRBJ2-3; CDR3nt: TGTGCCAGCAGTTCCGGGGGAGCGGAGGGGGAAGATACGCAGTATTTT; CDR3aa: CASSSGGAEGEDTQYF
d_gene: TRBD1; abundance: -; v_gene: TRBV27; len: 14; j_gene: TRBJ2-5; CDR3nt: TGTGCCAGCAGTTACACAGGGGGCCAAGAGACCCAGTACTTC; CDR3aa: CASSYTGGQETQYF